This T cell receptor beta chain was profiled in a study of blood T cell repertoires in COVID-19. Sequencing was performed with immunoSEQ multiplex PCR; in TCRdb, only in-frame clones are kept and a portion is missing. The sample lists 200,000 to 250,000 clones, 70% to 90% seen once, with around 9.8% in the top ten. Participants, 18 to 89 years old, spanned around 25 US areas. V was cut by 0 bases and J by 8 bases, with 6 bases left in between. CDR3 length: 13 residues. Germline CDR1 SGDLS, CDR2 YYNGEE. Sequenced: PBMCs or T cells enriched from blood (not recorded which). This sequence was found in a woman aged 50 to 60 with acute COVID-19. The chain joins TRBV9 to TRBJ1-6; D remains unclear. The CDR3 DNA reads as TGTGCCAGCAGCGTAGCTATGTATTCACCCCTCCACTTT. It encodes CASSVAMYSPLHF.